The next 25 T cell receptor beta chains were all read from a single sample in a study of T-cell reconstitution after alpha-beta-depleted transplantation in children. Unique molecular identifiers were used in preparing the TCRbeta library. MiXCR, run by TCRdb on the PCR reads, gives a single entry per CDR3 protein. The sample has 300,000 or so distinct CDR3 sequences, almost 10% seen once; the top ten hold around 10%. The sequenced sample was PBMCs from the stem cell graft donor, obtained from the stem cell graft. The receptors were gathered from a human donor who donated a stem cell graft to a child with SCID.

The chain links TRBV20-1 to TRBJ1-6; D is uncertain. This CDR3 region has 12 residues. Trimming removed 5 bases from V and 10 bases from J, with 12 bases in between. CDR1 and CDR2 from the germline V gene are DFQATT and SNEGSKA (reference sequence). CDR3 sequence: CSALDPGSPLHF. CDR3 sequence (DNA): TGCAGTGCTCTAGACCCGGGGTCACCCCTCCACTTT.

In regard to this clonotype: With a much larger clone just one base away, this may be a read error. This chain joins TRBV9 and TRBJ2-3; 7 bases are a match to TRBD2. CDR1 is SGDLS and CDR2 is YYNGEE in the germline V gene. The CDR3 consists of 16 residues. CDR3 region: CASSPSGGDPTDMQYF. The DNA for the CDR3 is TGTGCCAGCAGCCCCAGTGGGGGGGACCCCACAGATATGCAGTATTTT.

This clonotype was seen only a few times. This chain joins TRBV2 and TRBJ2-1; no clear D gene. The V gene's germline CDR1 is SNHLY and CDR2 FYNNEI. This CDR3 spans 15 amino acids. V shed 5 bases and J shed 6 bases, with 17 bases lying between them. The CDR3 DNA sequence: TGTGCCAGCAGTTCAGACTCATGGCCGGGCAATGAGCAGTTCTTC. Translation: CASSSDSWPGNEQFF.

The CDR3 DNA follows: TGTGCCAGCAGAGCCGGGACAGGGGGTAATTCACCCCTCCACTTT. Encoded protein: CASRAGTGGNSPLHF. This chain connects TRBV7-3 to TRBJ1-6; 11 bases line up with TRBD1. V shed 6 bases and J 6 bases; nucleotides not matched to a gene: 4. The CDR3 is made up of 15 amino acids. The germline gives CDR1 SGHTA, CDR2 FQGTGA.

There are many counts of this clonotype. The CDR3 bases are TGCGCCAGCGCCGATTTTGGTACCCCGGACGAAAAACTGTTTTTT. Protein product: CASADFGTPDEKLFF. The J gene is TRBJ1-4, the V gene TRBV5-1; D is unclear. V was cut by 7 bases and J by 8 bases, with 21 bases left in between. Germline V gene sequence: CDR1 SGHRS, CDR2 YFSETQ. There are 15 residues in the CDR3.

V and J are TRBV20-1 and TRBJ2-1; 15 nucleotides line up with TRBD2. V was pared by 0 bases and J by 0 bases, with 6 bases of the junction left unmatched. This CDR3 region has 19 residues. CDR1 and CDR2 from the germline V gene are DFQATT and SNEGSKA (reference sequence). CDR3: CSARDRTSGGASSYNEQFF. The CDR3 nucleotides read TGCAGTGCTAGAGATAGGACTAGCGGGGGGGCGAGCTCCTACAATGAGCAGTTCTTC.

This rearrangement joins TRBV6-4 to TRBJ1-2, with a weak D call TRBD1 (6 bases). This CDR3 is built from 13 residues. V lost 5 bases, J lost 7 bases, and 14 bases lay in between. CDR1 is MRHNA and CDR2 is SNTAGT in the germline V gene. The CDR3 reads CASSPNPGVGYTF. The CDR3 bases are TGTGCCAGCAGTCCGAATCCAGGGGTTGGCTACACCTTC.

This clonotype has only a few counts. The chain carries TRBV20-1 and TRBJ1-4; 7 positions agree with TRBD1. V gave up 5 bases and J gave up 4 bases; unmatched junction bases: 7. The CDR3 loop spans 14 amino acids. From germline, CDR1 is DFQATT and CDR2 SNEGSKA (reference sequence). The CDR3 DNA is TGCAGTGCTCAACAGGGGAATTTTAATGAAAAACTGTTTTTT. The encoded protein is CSAQQGNFNEKLFF.

This clonotype showed up just a few times. The chain combines TRBV5-1 with TRBJ2-2; D not resolved. The ends were cut back, 3 bases at V and 4 bases at J, with 10 bases in the middle. CDR3 length: 14 residues. Germline V gene sequence: CDR1 SGHRS, CDR2 YFSETQ. The DNA of the CDR3 is TGCGCCAGCAGCTACGGACGCGGCACCGGGGAGCTGTTTTTT. It translates to CASSYGRGTGELFF.

This clonotype was seen only a few times. This chain links TRBV5-1 with TRBJ2-1, with D possibly matching TRBD1 (6 bases). The germline V gene has CDR1 SGHRS and CDR2 YFSETQ. V lost 7 bases and J 7 bases, leaving 21 bases between the germline ends. This CDR3 comprises 15 residues. The CDR3 coding sequence is TGCGCCAGCTCACATACAACAGGGTTCAGGAATGAGCAGTTCTTC. Translated, it gives CASSHTTGFRNEQFF.

This clonotype was detected many times. V usage is TRBV12-3 or TRBV12-4 and J usage is TRBJ1-2; D gene ambiguous. The V gene lost 1 base and the J gene lost 1 base, with 7 bases spanning the gap. The CDR3 is 14 amino acids. This chain's CDR3 is CASSLVFRNYGYTF. CDR3 sequence (DNA): TGTGCCAGCAGTTTAGTGTTCCGTAACTATGGCTACACCTTC.

This clonotype has a handful of counts. V gene TRBV5-6 combines with J gene TRBJ2-2; D perhaps matches TRBD1 (6 bases). This CDR3 is 15 amino acids long. Germline V lookup: CDR1 SGHDT, CDR2 YYEEEE. V lost 4 bases, J lost 2 bases, and 12 bases lay in between. The CDR3 sequence is CASSPADSNTGELFF. The CDR3 coding sequence is TGTGCCAGCAGCCCGGCGGACAGTAACACCGGGGAGCTGTTTTTT.

Only a few counts were recorded for this clonotype. The chain is built from TRBV12-3 or TRBV12-4 and TRBJ2-5; maybe TRBD2 (5 bases). Trimming took 5 bases from V and 4 from J, leaving 17 bases between them. The CDR3 spans 15 residues. The CDR3 DNA follows: TGTGCCAGCAGTATGACGCCCCGGGGTAGAGAGACCCAGTACTTC. It is translated as CASSMTPRGRETQYF.

This clonotype has a handful of counts. The CDR3 sequence: CSVSGAFYNEQFF. The CDR3 coding sequence is TGCAGCGTTTCAGGTGCTTTCTACAATGAGCAGTTCTTC. The rearrangement joins TRBV29-1 to TRBJ2-1; unclear D gene. Trimming shortened V by 5 bases and J by 3 bases, and 11 bases separated the two germline ends. CDR1 is SQVTM, CDR2 ANQGSEA, per germline. The CDR3 has 13 residues.

This chain connects TRBV3-1 to TRBJ1-1, with D possibly TRBD1 on 6 matching bases. Germline V CDR1 and CDR2: LGHDT, YNNKEL (reference sequence). This CDR3 has 13 amino acids. Trimming took 1 base from V and 5 from J, leaving 8 bases between them. The CDR3 loop is CASSQGRGTEAFF. DNA for the CDR3: TGTGCCAGCAGCCAAGGGAGGGGGACTGAAGCTTTCTTT. The whole variable domain, remainder taken from reference TRBV3-1 and TRBJ1-1, is DTAVSQTPKYLVTQMGNDKSIKCEQNLGHDTMYWYKQDSKKFLKIMFSYNNKELIINETVPNRFSPKSPDKAHLNLHINSLELGDSAVYFCASSQGRGTEAFFGQGTRLTVV.

This clonotype was seen a few times. The genes are TRBV10-3 and TRBJ1-1; D is possibly TRBD1 (5 bases). V was pared by 10 bases and J by 5 bases, with 26 bases between. In germline, CDR1 is ENHRY, CDR2 SYGVKD. The CDR3 spans 16 residues. CDR3 protein: CATYDRLVVAQTEAFF. CDR3 coding DNA: TGTGCCACCTACGACAGACTTGTCGTTGCACAGACTGAAGCTTTCTTT.

This clonotype was counted between two and nine times. This chain's CDR3 is CASSASGSSYNEQFF. In DNA, the CDR3 is TGCGCCAGCAGCGCTAGCGGGAGCTCCTACAATGAGCAGTTCTTC. This chain joins TRBV5-1 and TRBJ2-1; 10 nucleotides agree with TRBD2. Germline CDR1 is SGHRS and CDR2 is YFSETQ. This CDR3 comprises 15 residues. V dropped 4 bases and J dropped 0; count of bases not matched to a gene: 1. Filled out from reference TRBV5-1 and TRBJ2-1, the complete variable domain reads KAGVTQTPRYLIKTRGQQVTLSCSPISGHRSVSWYQQTPGQGLQFLFEYFSETQRNKGNFPGRFSGRQFSNSRSEMNVSTLELGDSALYLCASSASGSSYNEQFFGPGTRLTVL.

This clonotype was observed a few times. V usage is TRBV6-5 and J usage is TRBJ1-1; 8 bases agree with TRBD1. Germline V gene lookup returns CDR1 MNHEY and CDR2 SVGAGI. The CDR3 covers 12 residues. V dropped 7 bases and J dropped 4; count of bases not matched to a gene: 2. The chain's CDR3 is CASKQGVTEAFF. The DNA for the CDR3 is TGTGCCAGCAAACAGGGGGTCACTGAAGCTTTCTTT.

The chain has TRBV14 and TRBJ2-7; TRBD2 matches 7 bases. The CDR3 contains 12 residues. The germline CDR1 and CDR2 sequences are SGHDN and FVKESK. Unmatched junction bases numbered 9, after V lost 5 bases and J lost 11 bases. The CDR3 loop is CASSSTPGLKYF. The CDR3 bases are TGTGCCAGCAGCTCAACCCCGGGACTAAAGTACTTC.

This clonotype was seen a few times. The chain has TRBV29-1 and TRBJ2-5; possible D gene TRBD2, 5 bases. The V end was cut by 4 bases, the J end by 5 bases, with 11 bases between. The CDR3 length is 12 residues. The V gene's germline CDR1 is SQVTM and CDR2 ANQGSEA. The CDR3 nucleotides read TGCAGCGTTGCAAGCGGCACGGAGACCCAGTACTTC. Amino acid sequence: CSVASGTETQYF.

This clonotype has just a few counts. The DNA of the CDR3 is TGTGCCAGCAGTCCCCGGACAGTAGAGACCCAGTACTTC. Its translation: CASSPRTVETQYF. The chain employs TRBV6-5 and TRBJ2-5, with D tentatively TRBD1 (6 bases). This CDR3 region has 13 residues. Trimming removed 5 bases from V and 4 bases from J, with 11 bases in between. Germline loops: CDR1 MNHEY, CDR2 SVGAGI.

The chain employs TRBV9 and TRBJ2-2; TRBD1 aligns across 9 bases. The CDR3 totals 16 residues. V trimming: 1 base; J trimming: 6 bases; junction bases outside the gene matches: 7. The germline gives CDR1 SGDLS, CDR2 YYNGEE. CDR3 amino acids: CASSVSTGTGPGELFF. In DNA form, the CDR3 reads TGTGCCAGCAGCGTATCAACCGGGACAGGGCCCGGGGAGCTGTTTTTT.

This clonotype was counted between two and nine times. This chain joins TRBV10-3 and TRBJ2-7; D possibly corresponds to TRBD2 (6 bases). The CDR3 length is 16 residues. V lost 0 bases and J lost 0, with 12 bases in between. Germline values: CDR1 ENHRY, CDR2 SYGVKD. The CDR3, as DNA: TGTGCCATCAGTGAGTCGACGGGACTGAGCTCCTACGAGCAGTACTTC. This translates into CAISESTGLSSYEQYF.

The DNA for the CDR3 is TGTGCCAGCAGCCCCCTCCAGGGGCCCTACGAGCAGTACTTC. It yields the protein CASSPLQGPYEQYF. This chain joins TRBV7-2 and TRBJ2-7, with TRBD1 as a possible D gene (6 bases). V was pared by 5 bases and J by 2 bases, with 13 bases between. The CDR3 is made up of 14 amino acids. From germline, CDR1 is SGHTA and CDR2 FQGNSA. The full variable domain, rest sourced from reference TRBV7-2 and TRBJ2-7, is GAGVSQSPSNKVTEKGKDVELRCDPISGHTALYWYRQSLGQGLEFLIYFQGNSAPDKSGLPSDRFSAERTGGSVSTLTIQRTQQEDSAVYLCASSPLQGPYEQYFGPGTRLTVT.

This clonotype was seen a few times. The chain employs TRBV7-9 and TRBJ1-6, with TRBD1 identical over 7 bases. Germline trimming cut 6 bases from V and 6 bases from J; bases unmatched to any gene: 5. CDR1 and CDR2 (germline): SEHNR, FQNEAQ (reference sequence). The CDR3 spans 14 residues. The CDR3 DNA reads TGTGCCAGCAGACAGACAGGGTCTAATTCACCCCTCCACTTT. Its translation: CASRQTGSNSPLHF.